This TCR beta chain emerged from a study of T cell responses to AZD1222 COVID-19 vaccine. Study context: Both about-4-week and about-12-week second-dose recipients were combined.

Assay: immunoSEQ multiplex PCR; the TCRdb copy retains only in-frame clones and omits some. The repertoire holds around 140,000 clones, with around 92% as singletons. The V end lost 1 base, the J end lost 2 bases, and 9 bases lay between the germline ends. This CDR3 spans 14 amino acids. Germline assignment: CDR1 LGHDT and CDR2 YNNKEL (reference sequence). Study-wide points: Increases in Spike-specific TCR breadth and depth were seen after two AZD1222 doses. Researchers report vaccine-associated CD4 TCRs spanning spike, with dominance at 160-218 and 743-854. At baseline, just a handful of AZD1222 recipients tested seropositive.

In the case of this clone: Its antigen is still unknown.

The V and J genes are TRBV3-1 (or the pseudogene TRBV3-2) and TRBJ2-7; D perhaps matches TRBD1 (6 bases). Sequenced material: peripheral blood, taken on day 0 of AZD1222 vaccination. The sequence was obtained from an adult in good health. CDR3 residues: CASSQVGQAYEQYF. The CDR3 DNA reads TGTGCCAGCAGCCAAGTGGGACAAGCCTACGAGCAGTACTTC.